Listed below are T cell receptor beta chains from one sample, sequenced in a study of cytomegalovirus exposure and HLA in healthy donors. TCRdb's table, derived via immunoSEQ multiplex PCR, lists solely in-frame clones and lacks some. The profile shows approximately 100,000 clones, about 80% of them singletons. The source material was PBMCs. These receptor sequences come from a woman in her 40s in good health and CMV-seropositive. Each CDR3 is given with its conserved first and last residue. A D gene is named only where the DNA matches it firmly. Some rows mark clone size as missing; the rest say once, few, many or name a class of expanded clone.

abundance | j_gene | v_gene | d_gene | CDR3nt | CDR3aa
NA | TRBJ1-1 | TRBV5-1 | NA | TGCGCCAGCAGCCAAGACCGGGTCTTGAACACTGAAGCTTTCTTT | CASSQDRVLNTEAFF
NA | TRBJ2-7 | TRBV6-1 | NA | TGTGCCACCGTACAGGCCCGCGAGCAGTACTTC | CATVQAREQYF
NA | TRBJ2-5 | TRBV4-1 | TRBD2 | TGCGCCAGCAGCCAATCGGGGGGGGAGAAGACCCAGTACTTC | CASSQSGGEKTQYF
NA | TRBJ2-4 | TRBV13 | TRBD1 | TGTGCCAGCAGCGCAACGGACAGGCCGGCCAAAAACATTCAGTACTTC | CASSATDRPAKNIQYF
few | TRBJ1-1 | TRBV4-1 | NA | TGCGCCAGCAGCCAAGTTTCAGGTAACACTGAAGCTTTCTTT | CASSQVSGNTEAFF
NA | TRBJ2-7 | TRBV9 | NA | TGTGCCAGCAGCGTGTATTCAGGGTTCTCCTACGAGCAGTACTTC | CASSVYSGFSYEQYF
NA | TRBJ2-5 | TRBV4-1 | TRBD2 | TGCGCCAGCAGCCAAGACGGGACTAGCGGGGACCAAGAGACCCAGTACTTC | CASSQDGTSGDQETQYF
NA | TRBJ1-4 | TRBV19 | NA | TGTGCCAGTAACCACAGACCTAATGAAAAACTGTTTTTT | CASNHRPNEKLFF
few | TRBJ2-5 | TRBV6-5 | TRBD2 | TGTGCCAGCCGTCGAGCGGGGGGACAGAGAGAGACCCAGTACTTC | CASRRAGGQRETQYF
few | TRBJ2-2 | TRBV19 | NA | TGTGCCAGTAGGGCGGGCGGGGTCACCGGGGAGCTGTTTTTT | CASRAGGVTGELFF
NA | TRBJ1-5 | TRBV4-1 | NA | TGCGCCAGCAGCCAAGATTGGCAGGGGATTCAGCCCCAGCATTTT | CASSQDWQGIQPQHF
NA | TRBJ2-3 | TRBV4-1 | NA | TGCGCCAGCAGTCTATTTTTAGATACGCAGTATTTT | CASSLFLDTQYF
NA | TRBJ1-2 | TRBV19 | NA | TGTGCCAGTAGTATTACAGGGAACTATGGCTACACCTTC | CASSITGNYGYTF
NA | TRBJ1-1 | TRBV5-1 | NA | TGCGCCAGCAGCTTGGACAGAAACACTGAAGCTTTCTTT | CASSLDRNTEAFF
NA | TRBJ2-2 | TRBV5-1 | NA | TGCGCCAGCGCAACTAGAACCAACACCGGGGAGCTGTTTTTT | CASATRTNTGELFF
NA | TRBJ1-5 | TRBV19 | TRBD1 | TGTGCCAGTACCACGACAGGGGCTGGCAATCAGCCCCAGCATTTT | CASTTTGAGNQPQHF
NA | TRBJ1-6 | TRBV19 | NA | TGTGCCAGTAGTATAGATTTGCTCTCCGCGGACATAGCTTCACCCCTCCACTTT | CASSIDLLSADIASPLHF
NA | TRBJ2-4 | TRBV7-2 | NA | TGTGCCAGCAGCTTAGCCACAGGCCTAATAGCCAAAAACATTCAGTACTTC | CASSLATGLIAKNIQYF
NA | TRBJ2-2 | TRBV5-1 | NA | TGCGCCAGCAGCTTGGACAGCAACACCGGGGAGCTGTTTTTT | CASSLDSNTGELFF
NA | TRBJ2-7 | TRBV9 | TRBD1 | TGTGCCAGCGGCCTATCCGGGACAGGGGGTGAAAAGCAGTACTTC | CASGLSGTGGEKQYF
NA | TRBJ1-2 | TRBV6-6 | NA | TGTGCCAGCAGTCCTCCCTTGACAGTTGGCTACACCTTC | CASSPPLTVGYTF
NA | TRBJ1-6 | TRBV29-1 | NA | TGCAGCGTTCGGGCAGGGAGGGCTAATTCACCCCTCCACTTT | CSVRAGRANSPLHF
few | TRBJ2-5 | TRBV5-1 | TRBD1 | TGCGCCAGCACTCAAGCCGGGACAGAAGAGACCCAGTACTTC | CASTQAGTEETQYF
NA | TRBJ2-7 | TRBV5-1 | TRBD1 | TGCGCCAGCAGCCTCGGGGACAGGGGGCTGAACGAGCAGTACTTC | CASSLGDRGLNEQYF
once | TRBJ1-1 | TRBV5-1 | NA | TGCGCCAGCAGCTCCGTTCAGGGGAGTGCTGAAGCTTTCTTT | CASSSVQGSAEAFF
NA | TRBJ1-4 | TRBV30 | NA | TGTGCCTGGGAATCGGGTGCGACTAATGAAAAACTGTTTTTT | CAWESGATNEKLFF
once | TRBJ1-2 | TRBV30 | NA | TGTGCCTGGAGTCCGACCTGGGGGCAGATCTATGGCTACACCTTC | CAWSPTWGQIYGYTF
NA | TRBJ2-1 | TRBV18 | NA | TGTGCCAGCTCACCAAGAGAGGGTGAGCAGTTCTTC | CASSPREGEQFF
NA | TRBJ2-3 | TRBV6-1 | TRBD2 | TGTGCCAGCAGTGAATTGGCGGGGGGGCCAGATACGCAGTATTTT | CASSELAGGPDTQYF
NA | TRBJ2-3 | TRBV2 | NA | TGTGCCAGCAGTGAAGCGCCGAGTACGGTCACAGATACGCAGTATTTT | CASSEAPSTVTDTQYF
NA | TRBJ1-1 | TRBV5-1 | TRBD1 | TGCGCCAGCAGCCTGGAGGGGGCAGCTTTCTTT | CASSLEGAAFF
NA | TRBJ2-6 | TRBV7-8 | NA | TGTGCCAGCAGCTTAGGGGCTCCTGGGGCCAACGTCCTGACTTTC | CASSLGAPGANVLTF
NA | TRBJ1-2 | TRBV7-2 | NA | TGTGCCAGCAGCTTAACGGAGCACTATGGCTACACCTTC | CASSLTEHYGYTF
NA | TRBJ2-7 | TRBV18 | NA | TGTGCCAGCTCCCCCCAGGAATCCTCCTACGAGCAGTACTTC | CASSPQESSYEQYF
NA | TRBJ2-7 | TRBV2 | NA | TGTGCCAGCGGCCTGGGGGGATGGGACGAGCAGTACTTC | CASGLGGWDEQYF
NA | TRBJ2-3 | TRBV6-1 | TRBD1 | TGTGCCAGCAGTGAATACAGGGGGAGCGCAGATACGCAGTATTTT | CASSEYRGSADTQYF
few | TRBJ1-2 | TRBV13 | NA | TGTGCCAGCAGCTTAGGCCCCCGACAGTCCTATGGCTACACCTTC | CASSLGPRQSYGYTF
few | TRBJ1-6 | TRBV5-4 | NA | TGTGCCAGCAGCTACAGGGAAAATTCACCCCTCCACTTT | CASSYRENSPLHF
NA | TRBJ1-1 | TRBV6-5 | NA | TGTGCCAGCAGTTATGCAGGCTTTGAAGCTTTCTTT | CASSYAGFEAFF
NA | TRBJ1-1 | TRBV7-8 | TRBD1 | TGTGCCAGCAGCCCCCGGGACAGGGATTGGACTGAAGCTTTCTTT | CASSPRDRDWTEAFF
NA | TRBJ2-3 | TRBV9 | TRBD2 | TGTGCCAGCAGTCGACTAGCGGGGGGCGGAAATACGCAGTATTTT | CASSRLAGGGNTQYF
NA | TRBJ1-1 | TRBV29-1 | NA | TGCAGCGTTGAAGATGGGGGCCACGAAGCTTTCTTT | CSVEDGGHEAFF
NA | TRBJ2-3 | TRBV7-7 | NA | TGTGCTAGCAGCTTATCGTCCCCAGATACGCAGTATTTT | CASSLSSPDTQYF
NA | TRBJ1-2 | TRBV6-1 | NA | TGTGCCAGCAGTGAAGCGATGACTTCTAACTATGGCTACACCTTC | CASSEAMTSNYGYTF
NA | TRBJ2-7 | TRBV30 | NA | TGTGCCTGGAGTGTGGGGGCAGAGAGCTCCTACGAGCAGTACTTC | CAWSVGAESSYEQYF
NA | TRBJ1-5 | TRBV2 | NA | TGTGCCAGCAGTCGACAGGTCAATCAGCCCCAGCATTTT | CASSRQVNQPQHF
NA | TRBJ2-3 | TRBV2 | TRBD2 | TGTGCCAGCAGTCAGACTAGCCTTAGCACAGATACGCAGTATTTT | CASSQTSLSTDTQYF
few | TRBJ2-3 | TRBV11-2 | TRBD2 | TGTGCCAGCAGCTTAGATAACCAGCGGGGGGGCCGGTCGCAGTATTTT | CASSLDNQRGGRSQYF
NA | TRBJ2-2 | TRBV7-9 | TRBD1 | TGTGCCAGCAGCTCCAACCCGGGACAGGGTGGTGCCGGGGAGCTGTTTTTT | CASSSNPGQGGAGELFF
few | TRBJ2-4 | TRBV2 | NA | TGTGCCAGCAGTGAAAGGTGGCAGGGCCCCAAAAACATTCAGTACTTC | CASSERWQGPKNIQYF
NA | TRBJ2-1 | TRBV19 | TRBD2 | TGTGCCAGTAGTATGACCGGGTCTAGCGGGGAGCAGTTCTTC | CASSMTGSSGEQFF
NA | TRBJ1-5 | TRBV18 | TRBD1 | TGTGCCAGCTCACCGCGGGACAGGTCCAATCAGCCCCAGCATTTT | CASSPRDRSNQPQHF
NA | TRBJ1-2 | TRBV6-5 | TRBD1 | TGTGCCAGCAGTAAACAGGGGAACTATGGCTACACCTTC | CASSKQGNYGYTF
NA | TRBJ1-1 | TRBV5-1 | NA | TGCGCCAGCAGCTTGACGCAGGGGACGTCCCGAGGTATCTTT | CASSLTQGTSRGIF
NA | TRBJ1-2 | TRBV10-3 | NA | TGTGCCATCAGTGAGTTACAGGGACCCTATGGCTACACCTTC | CAISELQGPYGYTF
NA | TRBJ1-6 | TRBV28 | NA | TGTGCCAGCAGGACAAGGGAGGGTTCACCCCTCCACTTT | CASRTREGSPLHF
NA | TRBJ1-1 | TRBV7-2 | NA | TGTGCCAGCAGCTTAGATTCAGGGATTAACACTGAAGCTTTCTTT | CASSLDSGINTEAFF
NA | TRBJ2-3 | TRBV9 | TRBD2 | TGTGCCAGCAGCGTAGAAGGGACTATCCTAGATACGCAGTATTTT | CASSVEGTILDTQYF
NA | TRBJ2-1 | TRBV2 | NA | TGTGCCAGCAGCGTTGAGGGATTTAGCTCCTACAATGAGCAGTTCTTC | CASSVEGFSSYNEQFF